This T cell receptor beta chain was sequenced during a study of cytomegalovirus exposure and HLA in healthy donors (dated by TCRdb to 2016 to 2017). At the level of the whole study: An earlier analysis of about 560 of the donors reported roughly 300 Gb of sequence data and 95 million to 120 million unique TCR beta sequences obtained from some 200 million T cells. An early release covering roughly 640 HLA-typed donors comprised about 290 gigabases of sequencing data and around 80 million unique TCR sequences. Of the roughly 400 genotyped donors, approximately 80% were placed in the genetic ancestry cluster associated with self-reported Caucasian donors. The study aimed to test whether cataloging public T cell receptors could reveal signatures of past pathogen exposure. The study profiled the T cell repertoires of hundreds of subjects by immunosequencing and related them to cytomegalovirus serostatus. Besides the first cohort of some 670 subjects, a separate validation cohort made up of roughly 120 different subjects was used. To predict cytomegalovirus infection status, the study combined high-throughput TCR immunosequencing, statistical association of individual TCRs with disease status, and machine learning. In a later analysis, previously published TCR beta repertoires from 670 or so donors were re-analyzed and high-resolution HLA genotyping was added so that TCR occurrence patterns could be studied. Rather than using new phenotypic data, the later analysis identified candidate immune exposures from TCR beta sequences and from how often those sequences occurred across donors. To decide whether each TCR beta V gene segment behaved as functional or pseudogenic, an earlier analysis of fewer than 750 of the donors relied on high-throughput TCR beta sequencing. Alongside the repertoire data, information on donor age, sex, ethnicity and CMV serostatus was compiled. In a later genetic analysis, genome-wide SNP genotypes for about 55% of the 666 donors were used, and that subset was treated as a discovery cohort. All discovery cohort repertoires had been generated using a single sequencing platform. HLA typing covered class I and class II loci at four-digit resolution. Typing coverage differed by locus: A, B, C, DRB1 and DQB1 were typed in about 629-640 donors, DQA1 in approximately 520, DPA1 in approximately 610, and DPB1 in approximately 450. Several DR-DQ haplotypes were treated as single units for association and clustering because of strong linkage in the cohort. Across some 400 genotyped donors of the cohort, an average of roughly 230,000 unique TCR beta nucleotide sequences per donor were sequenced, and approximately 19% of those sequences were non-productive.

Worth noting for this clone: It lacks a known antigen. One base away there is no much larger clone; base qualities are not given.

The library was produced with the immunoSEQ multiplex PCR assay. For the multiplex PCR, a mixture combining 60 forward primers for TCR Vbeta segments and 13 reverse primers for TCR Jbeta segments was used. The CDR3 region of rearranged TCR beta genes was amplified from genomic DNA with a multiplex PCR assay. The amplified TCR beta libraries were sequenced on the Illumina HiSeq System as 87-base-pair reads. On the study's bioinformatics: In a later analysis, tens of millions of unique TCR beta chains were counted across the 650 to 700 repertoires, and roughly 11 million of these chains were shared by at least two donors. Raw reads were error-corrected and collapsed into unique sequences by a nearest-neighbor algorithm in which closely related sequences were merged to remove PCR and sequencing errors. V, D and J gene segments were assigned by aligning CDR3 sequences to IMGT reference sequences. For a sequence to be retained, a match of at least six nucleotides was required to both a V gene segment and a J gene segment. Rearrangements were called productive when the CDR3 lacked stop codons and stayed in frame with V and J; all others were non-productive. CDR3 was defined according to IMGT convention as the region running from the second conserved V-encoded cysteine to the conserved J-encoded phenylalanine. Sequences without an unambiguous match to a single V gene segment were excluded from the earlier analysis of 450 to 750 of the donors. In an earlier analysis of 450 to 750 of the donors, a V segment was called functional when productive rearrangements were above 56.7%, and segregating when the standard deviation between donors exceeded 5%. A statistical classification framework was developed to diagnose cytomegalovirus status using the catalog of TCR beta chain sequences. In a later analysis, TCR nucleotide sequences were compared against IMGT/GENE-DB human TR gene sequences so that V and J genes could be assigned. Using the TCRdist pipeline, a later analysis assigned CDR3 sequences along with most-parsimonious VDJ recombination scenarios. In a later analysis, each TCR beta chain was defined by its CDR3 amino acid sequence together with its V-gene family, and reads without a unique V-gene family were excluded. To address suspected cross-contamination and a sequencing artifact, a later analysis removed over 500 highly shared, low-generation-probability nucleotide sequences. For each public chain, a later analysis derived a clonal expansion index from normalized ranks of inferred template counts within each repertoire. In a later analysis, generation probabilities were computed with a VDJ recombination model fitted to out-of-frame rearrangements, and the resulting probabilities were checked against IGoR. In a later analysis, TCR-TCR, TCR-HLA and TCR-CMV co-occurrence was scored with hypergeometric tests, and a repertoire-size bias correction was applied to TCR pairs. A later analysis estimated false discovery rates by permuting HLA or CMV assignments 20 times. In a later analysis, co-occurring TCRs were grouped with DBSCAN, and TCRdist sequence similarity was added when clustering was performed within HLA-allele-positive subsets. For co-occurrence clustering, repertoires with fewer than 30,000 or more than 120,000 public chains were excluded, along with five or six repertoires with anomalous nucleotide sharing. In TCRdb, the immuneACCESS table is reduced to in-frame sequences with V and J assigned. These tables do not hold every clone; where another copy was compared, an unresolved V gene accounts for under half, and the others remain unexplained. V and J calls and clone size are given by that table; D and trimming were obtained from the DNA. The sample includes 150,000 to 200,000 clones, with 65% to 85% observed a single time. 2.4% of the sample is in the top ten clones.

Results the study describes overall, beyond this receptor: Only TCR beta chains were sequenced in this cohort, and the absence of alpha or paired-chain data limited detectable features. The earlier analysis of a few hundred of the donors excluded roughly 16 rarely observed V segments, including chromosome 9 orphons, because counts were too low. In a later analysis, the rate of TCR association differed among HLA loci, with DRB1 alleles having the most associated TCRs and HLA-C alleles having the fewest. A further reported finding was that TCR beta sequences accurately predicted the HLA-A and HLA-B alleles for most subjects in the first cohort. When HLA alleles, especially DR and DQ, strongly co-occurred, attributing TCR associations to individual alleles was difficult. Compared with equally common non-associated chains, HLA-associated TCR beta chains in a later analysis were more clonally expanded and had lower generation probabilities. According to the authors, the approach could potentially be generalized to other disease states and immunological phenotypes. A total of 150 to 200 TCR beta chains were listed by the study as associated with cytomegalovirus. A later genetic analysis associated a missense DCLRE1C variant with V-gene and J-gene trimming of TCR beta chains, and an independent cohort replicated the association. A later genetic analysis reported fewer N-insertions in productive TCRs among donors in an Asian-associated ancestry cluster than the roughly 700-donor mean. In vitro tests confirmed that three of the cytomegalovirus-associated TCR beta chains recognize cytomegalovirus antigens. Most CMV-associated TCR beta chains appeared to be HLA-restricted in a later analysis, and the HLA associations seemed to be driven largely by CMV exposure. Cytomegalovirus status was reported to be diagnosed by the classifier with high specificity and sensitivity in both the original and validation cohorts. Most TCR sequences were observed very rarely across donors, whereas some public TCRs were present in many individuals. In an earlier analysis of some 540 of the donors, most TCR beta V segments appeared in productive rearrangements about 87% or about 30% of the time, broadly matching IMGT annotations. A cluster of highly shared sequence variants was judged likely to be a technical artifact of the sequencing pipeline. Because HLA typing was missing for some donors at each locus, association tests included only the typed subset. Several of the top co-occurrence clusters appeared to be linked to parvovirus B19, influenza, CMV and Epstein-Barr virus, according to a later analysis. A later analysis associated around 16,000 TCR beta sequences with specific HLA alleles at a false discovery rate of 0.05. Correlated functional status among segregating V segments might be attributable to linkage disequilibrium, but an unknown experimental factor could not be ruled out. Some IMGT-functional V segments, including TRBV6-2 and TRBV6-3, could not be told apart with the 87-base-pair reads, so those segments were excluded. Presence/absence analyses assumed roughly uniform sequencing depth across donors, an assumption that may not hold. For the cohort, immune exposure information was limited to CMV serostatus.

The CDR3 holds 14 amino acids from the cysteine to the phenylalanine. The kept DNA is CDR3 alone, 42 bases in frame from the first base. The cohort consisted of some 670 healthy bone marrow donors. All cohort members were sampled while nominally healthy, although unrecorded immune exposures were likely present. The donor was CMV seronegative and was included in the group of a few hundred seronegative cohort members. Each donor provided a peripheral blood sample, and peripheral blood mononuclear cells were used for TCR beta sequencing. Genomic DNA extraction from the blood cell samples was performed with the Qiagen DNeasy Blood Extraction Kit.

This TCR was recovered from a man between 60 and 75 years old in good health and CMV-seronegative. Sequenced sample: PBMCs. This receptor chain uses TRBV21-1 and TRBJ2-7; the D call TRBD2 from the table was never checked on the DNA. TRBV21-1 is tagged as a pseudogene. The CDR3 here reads CASTGGQDGEEQYF. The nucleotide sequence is TGTGCCAGCACGGGAGGTCAGGACGGGGAAGAGCAGTACTTC.